The 32 T cell receptor beta chains below come from one sample, sequenced in a study of CD8 T cell repertoires and HIV-1 epitope variants. Their antigen targets remain unknown. Clones were read by immunoSEQ multiplex PCR, and TCRdb kept only the in-frame ones, dropping some. The table lists more than 4,000 clones, around 64% of them singletons. The sample consisted of cultured CD8+ T cells derived from PBMCs. These receptors were obtained from a male donor with HIV.

The CDR3 loop is CASSAPDGQGAGNTEAFF. The CDR3 DNA sequence: TGTGCCAGCAGTGCCCCCGATGGACAGGGGGCCGGGAACACTGAAGCTTTCTTT. The chain is built from TRBV6-1 and TRBJ1-1; 11 bases are shared with TRBD1. The germline V gene encodes CDR1 MNHNS and CDR2 SASEGT. Trimming took 4 bases from V and 1 from J; bases not matched to a gene: 11. The CDR3 spans 18 residues.

The chain joins TRBV6-1 to TRBJ1-5; no clear D. The CDR3 extends over 12 amino acids. CDR1 and CDR2 from the germline V gene are MNHNS and SASEGT. The CDR3 DNA reads as TGTGCGTCAGTAGAGTTTAATCAGCCCCAGCATTTT. Encoded protein: CASVEFNQPQHF.

This chain connects TRBV5-1 to TRBJ2-5; TRBD2 might be the D (5 bases). The CDR3 is made up of 11 amino acids. Trimming removed 9 bases at V and 5 bases at J, with 11 bases between. CDR1 SGHRS and CDR2 YFSETQ come from the germline V gene. CDR3 coding DNA: TGCGCCAAGTGGGAGTGGGAGACCCAGTACTTC. It is translated as CAKWEWETQYF. The variable domain in full, with the rest retrieved from reference TRBV5-1 and TRBJ2-5, is KAGVTQTPRYLIKTRGQQVTLSCSPISGHRSVSWYQQTPGQGLQFLFEYFSETQRNKGNFPGRFSGRQFSNSRSEMNVSTLELGDSALYLCAKWEWETQYFGPGTRLLVL.

The table lists this clone with a few counts. V usage is TRBV7-2 and J usage is TRBJ1-1; no clear D gene. The CDR3 covers 16 residues. CDR1 and CDR2 from the germline V gene are SGHTA and FQGNSA. V gave up 0 bases and J gave up 0 bases, with 11 bases separating them. The DNA for the CDR3 is TGTGCCAGCAGCTTAGCAAGTTTTGCGTTGAACACTGAAGCTTTCTTT. Translating gives CASSLASFALNTEAFF. The full variable domain, completed using reference TRBV7-2 and TRBJ1-1, is GAGVSQSPSNKVTEKGKDVELRCDPISGHTALYWYRQSLGQGLEFLIYFQGNSAPDKSGLPSDRFSAERTGGSVSTLTIQRTQQEDSAVYLCASSLASFALNTEAFFGQGTRLTVV.

This chain joins TRBV2 and TRBJ1-6, with D perhaps matching TRBD1 (5 bases). The V end was cut by 2 bases, the J end by 7 bases, with 12 bases between. The CDR3 sequence is 15 residues long. In germline, CDR1 is SNHLY, CDR2 FYNNEI. CDR3: CASSEYDSTNSPLHF. CDR3 nucleotides: TGTGCCAGCAGTGAATATGACAGTACCAATTCACCCCTCCACTTT.

This clone was observed a handful of times. The chain uses TRBV2 and TRBJ2-2; D is unresolved. V was trimmed by 7 bases and J by 0 bases, leaving 12 bases between them. The CDR3 contains 15 residues. CDR1 is SNHLY and CDR2 is FYNNEI in the germline V gene. In nucleotides, the CDR3 is TGTGCCAGCAAGTCAACATACGCGAACACCGGGGAGCTGTTTTTT. This sequence encodes CASKSTYANTGELFF.

The rearrangement links TRBV4-3 to TRBJ2-2; either TRBD1 or TRBD2 may supply D (6 bases each). There are 17 residues in the CDR3. V was cut by 0 bases and J by 5 bases, with 16 bases left in between. Germline V gives CDR1 LGHNA, CDR2 YSLEER. In nucleotides, the CDR3 is TGCGCCAGCAGCCAAGATCACGGAGGGGGGACTACCGGGGAGCTGTTTTTT. This gives the protein CASSQDHGGGTTGELFF.

By frequency in the sample, this clone is large. The V call is TRBV28, the J call TRBJ1-2, with D hard to call. Germline CDR1 MDHEN, CDR2 SYDVKM. Trimming pared 5 bases from V and 1 base from J, leaving 17 bases between. CDR3 size: 16 residues. CDR3 bases: TGTGCCAGCAGTCTCATGCCCCTGGACTATAACTATGGCTACACCTTC. Amino acid sequence: CASSLMPLDYNYGYTF.

The rearrangement links TRBV10-1 to TRBJ2-2; 8 nucleotides line up with TRBD2. The CDR3 sequence is 17 residues long. Looked up from germline, CDR1 is WNHNN and CDR2 is SYGVQD (reference sequence). J was trimmed by 5 bases and V by 0 bases; bases with no gene match: 8. The CDR3 bases are TGCGCCAGCAGTGAGTCTCCGGGAGGGCCGCGGACCGGGGAGCTGTTTTTT. Amino acid sequence: CASSESPGGPRTGELFF.

The V and J genes are TRBV29-1 and TRBJ2-5; 10 nucleotides match TRBD2. The germline gives CDR1 SQVTM, CDR2 ANQGSEA. The CDR3 spans 13 residues. V dropped 6 bases and J dropped 3; count of bases not matched to a gene: 4. The DNA of the CDR3 is TGCAGCGTGGCCCTAGCGGGGGAAGAGACCCAGTACTTC. This translates into CSVALAGEETQYF.

V and J are TRBV25-1 and TRBJ2-2; a weak D match, TRBD1 (6 bases). This CDR3 has 17 residues. The germline V gene has CDR1 MGHDK and CDR2 SYGVNS. The V end was cut by 2 bases, the J end by 8 bases, with 21 bases between. CDR3 region: CASSEPPGEGVAGELFF. The CDR3 DNA follows: TGTGCCAGCAGTGAACCCCCAGGGGAAGGGGTAGCTGGGGAGCTGTTTTTT.

V and J are TRBV27 and TRBJ2-3; D call uncertain. This CDR3 comprises 15 residues. V was clipped by 3 bases and J by 1 base, with 11 bases between them. Germline assignment: CDR1 MNHEY and CDR2 SMNVEV (reference sequence). The CDR3 nucleotides are TGTGCCAGCAGTTTTAGCCCGGGTGGCACAGATACGCAGTATTTT. This encodes CASSFSPGGTDTQYF.

The table lists this clone with a count of one. The chain uses TRBV5-6 and TRBJ1-3; D is undetermined. The germline V gene has CDR1 SGHDT and CDR2 YYEEEE. V lost 2 bases and J 3 bases, leaving 15 bases between the germline ends. There are 16 residues in the CDR3. The CDR3 protein is CASSFGVSVDGNTIYF. The CDR3 DNA reads TGTGCCAGCAGCTTCGGTGTTAGTGTTGATGGAAACACCATATATTTT.

This chain links TRBV6-5 with TRBJ2-3; D uncertain. The CDR3 sequence is 13 residues long. With 0 bases removed from V and 2 bases from J, the gap between germline ends came to 3 bases. The germline gives CDR1 MNHEY, CDR2 SVGAGI. The CDR3, as DNA: TGTGCCAGCAGTTACTCTAACACAGATACGCAGTATTTT. This sequence encodes CASSYSNTDTQYF.

The chain links TRBV2 to TRBJ2-1; TRBD2 agrees at 9 bases. V shed 4 bases and J 0 bases; nucleotides not matched to a gene: 4. The CDR3 is 16 amino acids. Per germline, CDR1 SNHLY and CDR2 FYNNEI. The DNA of the CDR3 is TGTGCCAGCAGTGGGCGGGAGGGCCCCTCCTACAATGAGCAGTTCTTC. Protein sequence: CASSGREGPSYNEQFF.

The genes are TRBV28 and TRBJ2-7; TRBD1 matches at 9 bases. V shed 4 bases and J 5 bases; nucleotides not matched to a gene: 6. The CDR3 runs 14 residues. Germline V gene data show CDR1 as MDHEN and CDR2 as SYDVKM. The CDR3: CASSSRGTGNEQYF. The CDR3 nucleotides are TGTGCCAGCAGTTCCCGGGGGACAGGGAACGAGCAGTACTTC.

This clone was observed a handful of times. The CDR3 is CASSSWDRVIEQYF. CDR3 DNA sequence: TGTGCCAGCAGTTCATGGGACAGGGTAATCGAGCAGTACTTC. This rearrangement joins TRBV28 to TRBJ2-7; 9 bases align to TRBD1. CDR3 size: 14 residues. The J segment lost 6 bases and the V segment lost 4 bases, leaving 7 bases of the junction unmatched. Germline-derived CDR1 and CDR2 are MDHEN and SYDVKM.

The chain has TRBV27 and TRBJ2-7, with D uncertain. The CDR3 has 13 amino acids. Trimming left V 5 bases short and J 2 bases short, with 10 bases between. Per the germline V gene, CDR1 is MNHEY and CDR2 is SMNVEV (reference sequence). The CDR3 here is CASSPARTYEQYF. The DNA of the CDR3 is TGTGCCAGCAGTCCCGCCCGAACCTACGAGCAGTACTTC.

This clone showed up just a few times. The chain combines TRBV7-8 with TRBJ1-6, with TRBD1 matching 10 bases. This CDR3 contains 14 residues. Germline loops: CDR1 SGHVS, CDR2 FQNEAQ. Losses at the gene ends were 5 bases for V and 10 bases for J; bases not matched to a gene: 5. CDR3 DNA sequence: TGTGCCAGCAGCCGGGACAGGGGTAACTCACCCCTCCACTTT. It translates to CASSRDRGNSPLHF.

The chain joins TRBV5-6 to TRBJ1-4; D may be TRBD1 (5 bases). The germline V gene has CDR1 SGHDT and CDR2 YYEEEE. The CDR3 covers 12 residues. With 0 bases removed from V and 10 bases from J, the gap between germline ends came to 7 bases. The CDR3 sequence is CASSLGGAKLFF. CDR3 nucleotides: TGTGCCAGCAGCTTGGGAGGGGCAAAACTGTTTTTT.

J is TRBJ2-1 and V is TRBV7-3; weak D call: TRBD1 (6 bases). Germline V gives CDR1 SGHTA, CDR2 FQGTGA. V was shortened by 4 bases and J by 9 bases, with 13 bases between the two germline ends. The CDR3 length is 13 residues. The CDR3 DNA is TGTGCCAGCAGCTCCGACAGGAACGCTGAGCAGTTCTTC. Amino acids: CASSSDRNAEQFF.

J is TRBJ1-1 and V is TRBV5-4; possibly TRBD1 for D (5 bases). The CDR3 loop spans 12 amino acids. Germline CDR1 reads SGHNT; CDR2 reads YYREEE (reference sequence). V lost 4 bases and J 8 bases, leaving 12 bases between the germline ends. The CDR3 loop is CASSLGGVEAFF. CDR3 sequence (DNA): TGTGCCAGCAGCCTCGGAGGGGTAGAAGCTTTCTTT.

The rearrangement joins TRBV6-1 to TRBJ2-3; possible D gene TRBD1, 6 bases. The CDR3 loop spans 16 amino acids. Per germline, CDR1 MNHNS and CDR2 SASEGT. The V end was cut by 3 bases, the J end by 0 bases, with 13 bases between. CDR3 in amino acids: CASSDRQASSTDTQYF. DNA for the CDR3: TGTGCCAGCAGTGACCGACAGGCCTCTAGCACAGATACGCAGTATTTT.

The J gene is TRBJ1-2, the V gene TRBV18, with 7 nucleotides matching TRBD1. CDR3 length: 17 amino acids. CDR1 KGHSH and CDR2 LQKENI come from the germline V gene. Losses at the gene ends were 3 bases for V and 3 bases for J; bases not matched to a gene: 13. CDR3 DNA sequence: TGTGCCAGCTCACCGTGGGGGAGTCAGGGGGGAGACTATGGCTACACCTTC. The encoded protein is CASSPWGSQGGDYGYTF.

This clone was detected a few times. The rearrangement joins TRBV5-6 to TRBJ2-7, with D possibly TRBD1 on 6 matching bases. The CDR3 runs to 13 residues. Germline assignment: CDR1 SGHDT and CDR2 YYEEEE. Trimming took 4 bases from V and 4 from J, leaving 12 bases between them. In nucleotides, the CDR3 is TGTGCCAGCAGCAGCGACAGGAGTTACGAGCAGTACTTC. Its translation: CASSSDRSYEQYF. The variable domain in full, completed from reference TRBV5-6 and TRBJ2-7, reads DAGVTQSPTHLIKTRGQQVTLRCSPKSGHDTVSWYQQALGQGPQFIFQYYEEEERQRGNFPDRFSGHQFPNYSSELNVNALLLGDSALYLCASSSDRSYEQYFGPGTRLTVT.

Notes on this clone: Other DNA variants within this sample encode the same CDR3. The rearrangement uses TRBV11-2 and TRBJ1-1; possibly TRBD1 for D (6 bases). The CDR3 has 15 residues. Germline V gives CDR1 SGHAT, CDR2 FQNNGV. Trimming cost V 3 bases and J 5 bases, with 16 bases left between them. CDR3 loop: CASSLGTGRRTEAFF. CDR3 sequence (DNA): TGTGCCAGCAGCTTGGGAACAGGGAGGAGGACTGAAGCTTTCTTT.

The rearrangement links TRBV9 to TRBJ2-7; tentatively, D is TRBD1 (5 bases). V lost 0 bases and J 2 bases, leaving 15 bases between the germline ends. This CDR3 comprises 16 residues. Germline V gene data show CDR1 as SGDLS and CDR2 as YYNGEE. The CDR3 DNA sequence: TGTGCCAGCAGCGTAGAACCCCAGGCAGGGACCTACGAGCAGTACTTC. Translation: CASSVEPQAGTYEQYF.

This clone was counted a single time. J is TRBJ2-1 and V is TRBV6-1, with D perhaps matching TRBD1 or TRBD2 (5 bases each). Trimming took off 4 bases at V and 1 base at J, with 5 bases between the two ends. Germline V gene lookup returns CDR1 MNHNS and CDR2 SASEGT. The CDR3 spans 13 residues. CDR3 region: CASSGGSYNEQFF. The CDR3 DNA reads as TGTGCCAGCAGTGGGGGGTCCTACAATGAGCAGTTCTTC.

The chain employs TRBV7-6 and TRBJ2-2; 10 bases fit TRBD1. This CDR3 region has 18 residues. The germline gives CDR1 SGHVS, CDR2 FNYEAQ. The V and J ends lost 5 bases and 4 bases, in that order; junction bases with no gene match: 13. CDR3 residues: CASSASTGGGGSTGELFF. The CDR3 DNA is TGTGCCAGCAGCGCATCGACAGGGGGCGGCGGTAGCACCGGGGAGCTGTTTTTT.

The J gene is TRBJ2-1, the V gene TRBV7-6; TRBD1 matches 10 bases. V dropped 3 bases and J dropped 8; count of bases not matched to a gene: 4. CDR3 length: 14 amino acids. Germline CDR1 is SGHVS and CDR2 is FNYEAQ. This chain's CDR3 is CASSFGTGVDEQFF. The CDR3 nucleotides read TGTGCCAGCAGCTTTGGGACAGGGGTCGATGAGCAGTTCTTC.

This clone was detected only a few times. The chain is built from TRBV4-2 and TRBJ2-5, with D hard to call. CDR1 and CDR2 (germline): LGHNA, YNFKEQ. There are 13 residues in the CDR3. Deletions cut 2 bases from V and 5 bases from J, with 9 bases between. CDR3 region: CASSQTAGETQYF. The DNA of the CDR3 is TGTGCCAGCAGCCAAACCGCCGGGGAGACCCAGTACTTC.

The V and J genes are TRBV6-6 and TRBJ1-1, with TRBD1 matching 7 bases. V lost 0 bases and J lost 3; bases outside the gene matches: 4. Germline V gene data show CDR1 as MNHNY and CDR2 as SVGAGI (reference sequence). The CDR3 sequence is 15 residues long. The CDR3 DNA is TGTGCCAGCAGTTACTCGGACAGGCCATACACTGAAGCTTTCTTT. Encoded protein: CASSYSDRPYTEAFF.